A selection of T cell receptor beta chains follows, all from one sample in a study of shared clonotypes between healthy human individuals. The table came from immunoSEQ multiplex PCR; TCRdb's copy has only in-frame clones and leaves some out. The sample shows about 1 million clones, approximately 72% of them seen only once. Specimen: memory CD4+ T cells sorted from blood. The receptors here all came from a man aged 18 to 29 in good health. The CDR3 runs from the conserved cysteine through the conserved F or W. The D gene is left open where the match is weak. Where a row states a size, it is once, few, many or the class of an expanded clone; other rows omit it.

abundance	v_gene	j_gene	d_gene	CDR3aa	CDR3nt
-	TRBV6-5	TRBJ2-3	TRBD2	CASSFLRGTRLTQYF	TGTGCCAGCAGTTTTTTGCGGGGGACCCGGCTTACGCAGTATTTT
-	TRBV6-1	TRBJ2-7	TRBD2	CASSEGGLAPYEQYF	TGTGCCAGCAGTGAAGGTGGACTAGCACCCTACGAGCAGTACTTC
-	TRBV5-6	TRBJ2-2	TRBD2	CASSLVLAGAYTGELFF	TGTGCCAGCAGCTTGGTACTAGCGGGGGCCTACACCGGGGAGCTGTTTTTT
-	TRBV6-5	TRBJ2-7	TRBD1	CASSPPGTGLYF	TGTGCCAGCAGTCCCCCCGGGACAGGCTTATACTTC
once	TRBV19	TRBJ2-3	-	CASSNLARAQYF	TGTGCCAGTAGTAATCTCGCCCGGGCACAGTATTTT
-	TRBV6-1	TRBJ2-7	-	CASSETPGVRWDEQYF	TGTGCCAGCAGTGAAACTCCGGGGGTTCGATGGGACGAGCAGTACTTC
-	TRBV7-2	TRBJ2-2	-	CASSLVGTNTGELFF	TGTGCCAGCAGCTTAGTGGGGACAAACACCGGGGAGCTGTTTTTT
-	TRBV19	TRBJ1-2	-	CASSMSDGYGYTF	TGTGCCAGTAGTATGTCGGACGGATATGGCTACACCTTC
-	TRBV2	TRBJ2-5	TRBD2	CASGGEGKETQYF	TGTGCCAGCGGGGGGGAGGGCAAAGAGACCCAGTACTTC
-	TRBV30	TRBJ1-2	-	CAWRPRVGPRGGYTF	TGTGCCTGGCGACCCCGGGTGGGTCCTAGGGGCGGCTACACCTTC
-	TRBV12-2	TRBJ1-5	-	CASRSEGIVEPQHF	TGTGCAAGTCGCTCCGAGGGGATAGTTGAGCCCCAGCATTTT
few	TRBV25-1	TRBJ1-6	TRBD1	CASTSGTDHSPLHF	TGTGCCAGCACTTCCGGGACAGACCATTCACCCCTCCACTTT
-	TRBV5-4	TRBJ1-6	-	CASSLWGSPLHF	TGTGCCAGCAGCTTGTGGGGGTCACCCCTCCACTTT
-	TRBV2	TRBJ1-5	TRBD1	CASNQGAINQPQHF	TGTGCCAGCAATCAGGGGGCAATCAATCAGCCCCAGCATTTT
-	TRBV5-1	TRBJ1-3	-	CASQMAPGNTIYF	TGCGCCAGCCAAATGGCCCCTGGAAACACCATATATTTT
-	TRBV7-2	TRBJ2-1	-	CASSFKRANEQFF	TGTGCCAGCAGCTTTAAGCGCGCCAATGAGCAGTTCTTC
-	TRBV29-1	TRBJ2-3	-	CSVLLADTQYF	TGCAGCGTCCTCTTGGCAGATACGCAGTATTTT
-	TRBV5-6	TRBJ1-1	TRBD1	CASSRTGRGAFF	TGTGCCAGCAGTCGGACAGGGAGGGGAGCTTTCTTT
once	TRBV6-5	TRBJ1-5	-	CASKEDIRGNQPQHF	TGTGCCAGCAAAGAGGACATAAGGGGCAATCAGCCCCAGCATTTT
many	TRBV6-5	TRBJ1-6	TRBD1	CASSFWDRENSPLHF	TGTGCCAGCAGTTTTTGGGACAGGGAAAATTCACCCCTCCACTTT
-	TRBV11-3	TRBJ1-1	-	CASSLVADTEAFF	TGTGCCAGCAGCTTAGTAGCAGACACTGAAGCTTTCTTT
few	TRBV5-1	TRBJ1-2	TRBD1	CASSPGTGGWYGYTF	TGCGCCAGCAGCCCGGGGACAGGGGGCTGGTATGGCTACACCTTC
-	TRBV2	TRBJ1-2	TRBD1	CASKRQGGLNYGYTF	TGTGCCAGCAAGAGACAGGGTGGGCTGAACTATGGCTACACCTTC
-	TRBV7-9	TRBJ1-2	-	CASSLAGGYGYTF	TGTGCCAGCAGCTTAGCCGGGGGGTACGGCTACACCTTC
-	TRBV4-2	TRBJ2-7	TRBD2	CASSQTGGKGNEQYF	TGTGCCAGCAGCCAAACGGGGGGTAAGGGGAACGAGCAGTACTTC
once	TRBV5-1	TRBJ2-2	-	CASSFRGEGTGELFF	TGCGCCAGCAGCTTCAGGGGAGAGGGAACCGGGGAGCTGTTTTTT
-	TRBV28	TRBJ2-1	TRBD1	CASRGTGDNEQFF	TGTGCCAGCAGGGGGACAGGGGACAATGAGCAGTTCTTC
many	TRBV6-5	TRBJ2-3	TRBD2	CASSYSLASGTDTQYF	TGTGCCAGCAGTTACTCGTTGGCTAGCGGAACAGATACGCAGTATTTT
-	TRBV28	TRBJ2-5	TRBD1	CASSPGTGKGWRETQYF	TGTGCCAGCAGTCCCGGGACAGGGAAAGGGTGGCGGGAGACCCAGTACTTC
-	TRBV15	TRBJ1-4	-	CATASYGEYNEKLFF	TGTGCCACCGCGAGCTATGGGGAATATAATGAAAAACTGTTTTTT
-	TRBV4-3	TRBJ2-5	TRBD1	CASSLPGQRRTRPAETQYF	TGCGCCAGCAGCCTTCCGGGACAGAGGAGGACCAGACCGGCGGAGACCCAGTACTTC
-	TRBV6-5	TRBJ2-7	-	CASSYSIQRRPYEQYF	TGTGCCAGCAGTTACTCGATTCAGCGGAGGCCCTACGAGCAGTACTTC
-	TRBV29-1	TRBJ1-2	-	CSVVRMDNYGYTF	TGCAGCGTGGTCCGTATGGATAACTATGGCTACACCTTC
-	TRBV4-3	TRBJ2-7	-	CASSQEAGYSYEQYF	TGCGCCAGCAGCCAAGAGGCAGGCTACTCCTACGAGCAGTACTTC
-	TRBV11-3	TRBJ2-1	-	CASSLQGLDEQFF	TGTGCCAGCAGTCTACAGGGTTTGGATGAGCAGTTCTTC
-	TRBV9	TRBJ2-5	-	CASSVDSGETQYF	TGTGCCAGCAGCGTAGATAGCGGAGAGACCCAGTACTTC
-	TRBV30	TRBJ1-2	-	CAWKGGGFDGYTF	TGTGCCTGGAAGGGGGGGGGATTCGATGGCTACACCTTC
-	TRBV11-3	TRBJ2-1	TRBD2	CASSLGGTSRVDEQFF	TGTGCCAGCAGCTTAGGTGGGACTAGTAGGGTGGATGAGCAGTTCTTC
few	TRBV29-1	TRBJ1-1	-	CSVEMGQGNTEAFF	TGCAGCGTTGAAATGGGGCAAGGGAACACTGAAGCTTTCTTT
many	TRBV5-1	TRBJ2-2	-	CASSLLGGTTNTGELFF	TGCGCCAGCAGCCTGCTCGGAGGGACAACGAACACCGGGGAGCTGTTTTTT
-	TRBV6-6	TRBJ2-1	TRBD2	CASREGLADNEQFF	TGTGCCAGCAGGGAGGGACTAGCGGACAATGAGCAGTTCTTC
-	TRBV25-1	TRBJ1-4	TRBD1	CASSDAGGTNEKLFF	TGTGCCAGCAGTGACGCAGGGGGGACTAATGAAAAACTGTTTTTT
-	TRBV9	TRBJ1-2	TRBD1	CASSVRGQGNYGYTF	TGTGCCAGCAGCGTACGCGGACAGGGTAACTATGGCTACACCTTC
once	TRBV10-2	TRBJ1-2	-	CASSESTAYGYTF	TGCGCCAGCAGTGAGTCGACAGCATATGGCTACACCTTC